This T cell receptor beta chain stems from a study of blood T cells in healthy people across ages. Trimming removed 2 bases from V and 6 bases from J; junction bases left unmatched: 8. Germline assignment: CDR1 SGHDT and CDR2 YYEEEE. The CDR3 is 15 residues long. This clonotype was found a few times. A J-beta primer mix and a sample-barcoded 5' primer were used in a second PCR of roughly 6 to 12 cycles. TCRdb re-called the 5' RACE reads through MiXCR, storing one row per CDR3 protein. This table holds roughly 1.9 million distinct CDR3 sequences, more than 35% found once. Sequenced sample: blood. The J gene is TRBJ1-2, the V gene TRBV5-6; 9 bases are shared with TRBD1. This clonotype was obtained from a human donor in good health. CDR3 in amino acids: CASSLLLGQGHGYTF. The CDR3 nucleotides are TGTGCCAGCAGCTTACTTCTGGGACAGGGCCATGGCTACACCTTC.